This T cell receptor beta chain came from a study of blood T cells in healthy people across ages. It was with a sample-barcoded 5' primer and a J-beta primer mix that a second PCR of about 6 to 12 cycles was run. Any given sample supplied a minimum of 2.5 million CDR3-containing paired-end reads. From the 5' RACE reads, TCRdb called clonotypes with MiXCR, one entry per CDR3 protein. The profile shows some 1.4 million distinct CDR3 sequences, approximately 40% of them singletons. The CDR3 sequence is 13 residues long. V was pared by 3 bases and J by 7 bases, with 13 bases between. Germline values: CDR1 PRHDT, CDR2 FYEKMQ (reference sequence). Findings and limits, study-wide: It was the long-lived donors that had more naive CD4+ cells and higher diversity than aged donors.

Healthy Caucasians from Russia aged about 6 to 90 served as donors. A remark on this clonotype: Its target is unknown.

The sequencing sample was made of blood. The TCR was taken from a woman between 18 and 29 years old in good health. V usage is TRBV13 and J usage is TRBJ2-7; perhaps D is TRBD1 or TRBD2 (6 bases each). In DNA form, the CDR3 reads TGTGCCAGCAGCTTTATAGGGGGGAATGAGCAGTACTTC. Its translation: CASSFIGGNEQYF.